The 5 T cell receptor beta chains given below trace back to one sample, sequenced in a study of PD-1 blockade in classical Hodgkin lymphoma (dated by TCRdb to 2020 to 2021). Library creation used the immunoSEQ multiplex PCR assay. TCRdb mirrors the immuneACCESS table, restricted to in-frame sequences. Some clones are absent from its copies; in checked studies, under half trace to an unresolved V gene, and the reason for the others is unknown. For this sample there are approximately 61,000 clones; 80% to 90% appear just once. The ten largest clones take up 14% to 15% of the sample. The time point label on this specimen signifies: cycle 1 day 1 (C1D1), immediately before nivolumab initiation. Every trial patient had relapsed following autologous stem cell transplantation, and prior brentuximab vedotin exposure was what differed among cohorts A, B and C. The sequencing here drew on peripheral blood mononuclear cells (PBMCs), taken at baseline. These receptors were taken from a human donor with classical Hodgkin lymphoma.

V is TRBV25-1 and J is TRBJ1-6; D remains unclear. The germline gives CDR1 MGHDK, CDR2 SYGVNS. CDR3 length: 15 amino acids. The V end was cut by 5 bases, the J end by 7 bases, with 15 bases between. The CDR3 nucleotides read TGTGCCAGCAGTATACAAGACCCCCGCAATTCACCCCTCCACTTT. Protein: CASSIQDPRNSPLHF.

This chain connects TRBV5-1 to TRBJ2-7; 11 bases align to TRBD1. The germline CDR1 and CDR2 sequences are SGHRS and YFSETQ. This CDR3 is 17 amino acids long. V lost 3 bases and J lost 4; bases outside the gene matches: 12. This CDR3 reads CASSSNPPGQGVYEQYF. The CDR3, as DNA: TGCGCCAGCAGCTCCAACCCGCCGGGACAGGGGGTGTACGAGCAGTACTTC. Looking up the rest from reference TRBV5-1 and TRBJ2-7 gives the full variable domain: KAGVTQTPRYLIKTRGQQVTLSCSPISGHRSVSWYQQTPGQGLQFLFEYFSETQRNKGNFPGRFSGRQFSNSRSEMNVSTLELGDSALYLCASSSNPPGQGVYEQYFGPGTRLTVT.

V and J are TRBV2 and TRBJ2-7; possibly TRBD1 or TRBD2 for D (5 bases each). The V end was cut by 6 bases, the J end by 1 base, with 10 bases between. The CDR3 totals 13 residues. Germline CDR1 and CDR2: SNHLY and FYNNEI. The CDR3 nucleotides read TGTGCCAGCAGGGGGGACGGATCCTACGAGCAGTACTTC. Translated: CASRGDGSYEQYF.

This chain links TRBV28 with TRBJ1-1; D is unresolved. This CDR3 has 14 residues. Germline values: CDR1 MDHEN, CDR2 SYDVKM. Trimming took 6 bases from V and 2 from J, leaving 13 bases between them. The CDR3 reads CASSRYFGNTEAFF. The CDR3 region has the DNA TGTGCCAGCAGCAGATATTTCGGCAACACTGAAGCTTTCTTT.

Here the CDR3 reads CASSELRATDTQYF. The CDR3 nucleotides read TGTGCCAGCAGTGAGCTCCGGGCCACAGATACGCAGTATTTT. V is TRBV25-1 and J is TRBJ2-3, with D unresolved. The CDR3 has 14 amino acids. V dropped 3 bases and J dropped 2 bases, with 9 bases sitting between them. CDR1 and CDR2 (germline): MGHDK, SYGVNS.